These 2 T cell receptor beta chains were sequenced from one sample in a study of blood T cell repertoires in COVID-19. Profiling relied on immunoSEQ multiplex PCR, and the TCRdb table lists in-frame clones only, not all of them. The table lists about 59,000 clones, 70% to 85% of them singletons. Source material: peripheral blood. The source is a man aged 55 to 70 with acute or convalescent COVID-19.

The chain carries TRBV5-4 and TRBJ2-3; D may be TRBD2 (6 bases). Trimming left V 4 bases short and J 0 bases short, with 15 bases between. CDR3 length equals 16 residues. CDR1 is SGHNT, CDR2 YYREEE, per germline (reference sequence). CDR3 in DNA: TGTGCCAGCAGCCCGGCGGGGTTGGCGAGCACAGATACGCAGTATTTT. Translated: CASSPAGLASTDTQYF.

In nucleotides, the CDR3 is TGTGCCAGCAGCTTGATGTCCAGCTCTGGGGCCAACGTCCTGACTTTC. This codes for CASSLMSSSGANVLTF. The V gene is TRBV5-4, the J gene TRBJ2-6; the D is unclear. Trimming shortened V by 1 base and J by 0 bases, and 8 bases separated the two germline ends. This CDR3 is 16 amino acids long. CDR1 is SGHNT, CDR2 YYREEE, per germline (reference sequence).